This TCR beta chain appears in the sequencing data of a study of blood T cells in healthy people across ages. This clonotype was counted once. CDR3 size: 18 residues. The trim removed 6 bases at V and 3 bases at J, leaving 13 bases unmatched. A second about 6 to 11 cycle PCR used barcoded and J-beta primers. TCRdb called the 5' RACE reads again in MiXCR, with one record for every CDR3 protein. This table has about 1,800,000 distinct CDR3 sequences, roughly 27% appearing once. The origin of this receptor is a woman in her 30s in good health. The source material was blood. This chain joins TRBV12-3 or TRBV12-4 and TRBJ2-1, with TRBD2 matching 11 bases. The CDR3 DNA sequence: TGTGCCAGCAGAACGGGACTAGCGGAAGTGAAGTTCTACAATGAGCAGTTCTTC. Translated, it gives CASRTGLAEVKFYNEQFF.